The 29 T cell receptor beta chains below were found in one sample sequenced in a study of blood T cells in healthy people across ages. Alongside a J-beta primer mix, a sample-barcoded 5' primer served in a second PCR lasting about 7 to 11 cycles. Using its own MiXCR run on the 5' RACE reads, TCRdb lists one record per CDR3 protein. Counted here are some 700,000 distinct CDR3 sequences, 43% occurring once; the ten biggest clones make up 20% to 25%. The sample taken for sequencing was blood. Every receptor here comes from a woman aged 55-75 years in good health.

About this clonotype: One base away lies a much larger clone, so this may be a sequencing read error. V usage is TRBV24-1 and J usage is TRBJ2-1, with D possibly TRBD2 on 6 matching bases. CDR3 length: 12 residues. Germline V gives CDR1 KGHDR, CDR2 SFDVKD. Between the trimmed V and J ends, which lost 4 bases and 10 bases, there was a span of 10 bases. As DNA, the CDR3 is TGTGCCACCAGTGAGGCAGGGAGGGAGCAGTTCTTC. Protein sequence: CATSEAGREQFF.

A word on this clonotype: This may come from a read error, since a much larger clone is one base off. The chain recombines TRBV27 with TRBJ2-3, with no clear D. Germline CDR1 and CDR2: MNHEY and SMNVEV (reference sequence). The CDR3 runs 14 residues. V was clipped by 7 bases and J by 0 bases, with 11 bases between them. The CDR3 DNA is TGTGCCAGCAAGACACGCCTTAGCACAGATACGCAGTATTTT. Protein product: CASKTRLSTDTQYF.

V is TRBV20-1 and J is TRBJ1-5; 11 bases map to TRBD1. Trimming at V came to 5 bases and at J to 3 bases, leaving 9 bases not matched to a gene. Germline lookup yields CDR1 DFQATT and CDR2 SNEGSKA (reference sequence). The CDR3 has 16 residues. This CDR3 is CSASDRGHTPNQPQHF. Here the CDR3 DNA reads TGCAGTGCTTCGGACAGGGGGCACACTCCCAATCAGCCCCAGCATTTT.

This chain links TRBV12-3 or TRBV12-4 with TRBJ2-7; D ambiguous. Trimming removed 3 bases from V and 5 bases from J, with 11 bases in between. The length of the CDR3 is 13 residues. The DNA of the CDR3 is TGTGCCAGCAGTTTGATTGGGTCCCACGAGCAGTACTTC. As protein: CASSLIGSHEQYF.

In regard to this clonotype: The CDR3 carries no conserved terminal phenylalanine or tryptophan, so it likely arises from a read error. The rearrangement links TRBV29-1 to TRBJ1-2, with D possibly TRBD1 on 6 matching bases. Trimming stripped 6 bases from V and 3 bases from J, with 14 bases between. This CDR3 has 13 residues. From germline, CDR1 is SQVTM and CDR2 ANQGSEA. CDR3 sequence reads: CSVAEGGYYGYTL. Written as DNA, the CDR3 is TGCAGCGTCGCCGAGGGGGGTTACTATGGCTACACCCTC.

This chain uses TRBV21-1 with TRBJ2-5; TRBD1, the table's D call, was not compared with the DNA. The assigned J gene may be wrong: the sequence end matches TRBJ2-7 better. TRBV21-1 is flagged as a pseudogene. The CDR3 sequence is 15 residues long. In nucleotides, the CDR3 is TGTGCCAACAGCAAAATGGGACAGGGGGTAGACGAGCAGTACTTC. Its translation: CANSKMGQGVDEQYF.

The CDR3 is CASSFAQGQTDTQYF. The DNA for the CDR3 is TGTGCCAGCAGCTTCGCCCAGGGGCAAACAGATACGCAGTATTTT. The V and J genes are TRBV7-6 and TRBJ2-3; D possibly corresponds to TRBD1 (6 bases). Per germline, CDR1 SGHVS and CDR2 FNYEAQ. V lost 3 bases to trimming and J lost 3 bases, with 13 bases between them. CDR3 size: 15 residues. The full variable domain, in which reference TRBV7-6 and TRBJ2-3 provide the parts outside the CDR3, is GAGVSQSPRYKVTKRGQDVALRCDPISGHVSLYWYRQALGQGPEFLTYFNYEAQQDKSGLPNDRFSAERPEGSISTLTIQRTEQRDSAMYRCASSFAQGQTDTQYFGPGTRLTVL.

The chain links TRBV25-1 to TRBJ2-1; D not certain. The ends were cut back, 2 bases at V and 11 bases at J, with 7 bases in the middle. CDR3 size: 11 residues. Germline values: CDR1 MGHDK, CDR2 SYGVNS. Here the CDR3 reads CASSESSKQFF. CDR3 DNA sequence: TGTGCCAGCAGTGAAAGTAGCAAGCAGTTCTTC.

The chain recombines TRBV7-9 with TRBJ2-5; D is undetermined. The CDR3 loop spans 13 amino acids. V dropped 2 bases and J dropped 11 bases, with 15 bases sitting between them. Germline CDR1 is SEHNR and CDR2 is FQNEAQ (reference sequence). The CDR3, as DNA: TGTGCCAGCAGCTTATGGTTCCAGGATGAGCAGTACTTC. Translating it yields CASSLWFQDEQYF.

The CDR3 sequence is CASSPQGSGVGEQFF. CDR3 sequence (DNA): TGTGCCAGCAGTCCTCAGGGATCCGGCGTGGGTGAGCAGTTCTTC. The V gene is TRBV27, the J gene TRBJ2-1; D perhaps matches TRBD1 (5 bases). CDR3 length: 15 amino acids. Germline CDR1 is MNHEY and CDR2 is SMNVEV (reference sequence). V was trimmed by 5 bases and J by 9 bases, leaving 20 bases between them.

The chain is built from TRBV5-1 and TRBJ1-2, with D possibly matching TRBD1 (5 bases). Trimming stripped 0 bases from V and 7 bases from J, with 13 bases between. This CDR3 contains 14 residues. Looked up from germline, CDR1 is SGHRS and CDR2 is YFSETQ. The DNA for the CDR3 is TGCGCCAGCAGCTTGGGTTCAGGGTCCGGTGGCTACACCTTC. Its translation: CASSLGSGSGGYTF.

The chain combines TRBV7-3 with TRBJ2-1; D could derive from TRBD1 or TRBD2 (5 bases each). Per germline, CDR1 SGHTA and CDR2 FQGTGA. This CDR3 has 15 amino acids. V was clipped by 5 bases and J by 4 bases, with 15 bases between them. The CDR3 sequence: CASSPSRWGYNEQFF. The DNA of the CDR3 is TGTGCCAGCAGCCCCTCCCGTTGGGGGTACAATGAGCAGTTCTTC.

This clonotype appeared many times. DNA of the CDR3: TGTGCCAGCAGTTTGAGGAGCTCCTATAATTCACCCCTCCACTTT. This codes for CASSLRSSYNSPLHF. The chain recombines TRBV12-3 or TRBV12-4 with TRBJ1-6; D remains ambiguous. V was trimmed by 3 bases and J by 0 bases, leaving 6 bases between them. This CDR3 spans 15 amino acids.

The chain couples TRBV7-6 to TRBJ1-1; D is undetermined. V lost 5 bases and J 3 bases, leaving 28 bases between the germline ends. The CDR3 runs 19 residues. Germline CDR1 and CDR2: SGHVS and FNYEAQ. The CDR3 loop reads CASSPRRGREGGRDTEAFF. CDR3 nucleotide sequence: TGTGCCAGCAGCCCGCGAAGAGGAAGGGAGGGAGGAAGGGACACTGAAGCTTTCTTT.

This clonotype appeared once. This chain joins TRBV20-1 and TRBJ2-5; D tentatively reads TRBD1 or TRBD2 (5 bases each). There are 19 residues in the CDR3. Germline assignment: CDR1 DFQATT and CDR2 SNEGSKA (reference sequence). Between the trimmed V and J ends, which lost 2 bases and 7 bases, there was a span of 32 bases. The CDR3 DNA follows: TGCAGTGCTAGATCATCGTTCCCGGGACGAGCGAGCCCTAGAGGGACCCAGTACTTC. Amino acid sequence: CSARSSFPGRASPRGTQYF.

This chain connects TRBV2 to TRBJ2-7; unclear D gene. The V end lost 5 bases, the J end lost 0 bases, and 8 bases lay between the germline ends. CDR1 is SNHLY, CDR2 FYNNEI, per germline. The CDR3 spans 13 residues. CDR3 coding DNA: TGTGCCAGCAGTTCAGTTAACTCCTACGAGCAGTACTTC. Amino acids: CASSSVNSYEQYF.

The rearrangement uses TRBV6-5 and TRBJ2-3, with TRBD2 matching 12 bases. Losses at the gene ends were 4 bases for V and 3 bases for J; bases not matched to a gene: 8. The CDR3 consists of 17 residues. The germline V gene encodes CDR1 MNHEY and CDR2 SVGAGI. The CDR3, as DNA: TGTGCCAGCAGTTCTTCTAGCGGGAGGGCCGTAACAGATACGCAGTATTTT. Its translation is CASSSSSGRAVTDTQYF.

J is TRBJ2-5 and V is TRBV7-2; 10 bases align to TRBD1. Germline V gene sequence: CDR1 SGHTA, CDR2 FQGNSA. The length of the CDR3 is 15 residues. V gave up 5 bases and J gave up 11 bases; unmatched junction bases: 14. This CDR3 reads CASSPRQGAYNEQYF. The CDR3 nucleotides read TGTGCCAGCAGCCCGCGACAGGGGGCCTACAATGAGCAGTACTTC.

This clonotype was counted ten times or more. This chain joins TRBV7-2 and TRBJ1-2; possible D gene TRBD1, 6 bases. Deletions cut 1 base from V and 8 bases from J, with 11 bases between. Germline V gene lookup returns CDR1 SGHTA and CDR2 FQGNSA. This CDR3 is built from 13 residues. CDR3 DNA: TGTGCCAGCAGCTTAGACAATACAGGGGGCTACACCTTC. Translation gives CASSLDNTGGYTF.

This clonotype appeared a few times. This chain uses TRBV12-3 or TRBV12-4 with TRBJ1-1, with 7 bases lining up with TRBD1. The CDR3 spans 14 residues. V lost 6 bases to trimming and J lost 6 bases; unmatched junction nucleotides: 10. This CDR3 reads CASSRQTGIAEAFF. As DNA, the CDR3 is TGTGCCAGCAGCCGACAGACAGGGATAGCTGAAGCTTTCTTT.

Only a few counts were recorded for this clonotype. The chain links TRBV29-1 to TRBJ2-3, with 9 bases matching TRBD1. The V gene end was trimmed by 5 bases and the J gene end by 0 bases; junction bases not matched to a gene: 3. Germline V lookup: CDR1 SQVTM, CDR2 ANQGSEA. This CDR3 is built from 14 residues. The CDR3 DNA is TGCAGCGTTTCCGGGACAGGGAGCACAGATACGCAGTATTTT. Its translation is CSVSGTGSTDTQYF.

The V and J genes are TRBV5-5 and TRBJ2-4; the D is unclear. Germline assignment: CDR1 SGHKS and CDR2 YYEKEE (reference sequence). The CDR3 is 13 amino acids. V gave up 1 base and J gave up 7 bases, with 9 bases separating them. CDR3 coding DNA: TGTGCCAGCAGCTTGCACCCCCAGAACATTCAGTACTTC. Translation gives CASSLHPQNIQYF.

The chain links TRBV6-1 to TRBJ1-1; TRBD1 might be the D (5 bases). Trimming stripped 2 bases from V and 1 base from J, with 11 bases between. Germline CDR1 is MNHNS and CDR2 is SASEGT. This CDR3 region has 15 residues. CDR3 residues: CASSELWTQNTEAFF. CDR3 coding DNA: TGTGCCAGCAGTGAATTATGGACACAGAACACTGAAGCTTTCTTT.

The sample holds a few counts of this clonotype. V is TRBV27 and J is TRBJ2-5; D perhaps matches TRBD2 (6 bases). The CDR3 length is 15 residues. V shed 5 bases and J shed 1 base, with 14 bases lying between them. Germline V lookup: CDR1 MNHEY, CDR2 SMNVEV (reference sequence). CDR3 amino acids: CASSTGSGSQETQYF. The CDR3 nucleotides are TGTGCCAGCAGTACTGGGAGCGGGTCCCAAGAGACCCAGTACTTC.

With regard to this clonotype: An end of the junction differs from the germline gene, which may be a read error. The gene calls are TRBV10-3 and TRBJ2-1; D may be TRBD2 (9 bases). Germline CDR1 is ENHRY and CDR2 is SYGVKD. The CDR3 length is 17 residues. CDR3 sequence reads: CAISVRQGTSWDNGQFF. The CDR3 nucleotides read TGTGCCATCAGTGTTAGACAGGGGACTAGCTGGGACAATGGGCAGTTCTTC.

J is TRBJ2-1 and V is TRBV20-1; the match to TRBD1 covers 7 bases. The end of the DNA fits TRBJ2-7 better, so the J call may be wrong. Per germline, CDR1 DFQATT and CDR2 SNEGSKA (reference sequence). The CDR3 sequence is 15 residues long. The CDR3, as DNA: TGCAGTGCTAGAGAAGACACAGGGGTCAACAATGAGCAGTACTTC. Translation: CSAREDTGVNNEQYF.

The gene calls are TRBV12-3 or TRBV12-4 and TRBJ1-2; possibly TRBD1 for D (6 bases). The CDR3 covers 13 residues. V shed 1 base and J shed 7 bases, with 10 bases lying between them. CDR3 loop: CASSLGGGSGYTF. The CDR3 nucleotides are TGTGCCAGCAGTTTAGGCGGGGGCAGTGGCTACACCTTC.

This clonotype was seen only a few times. This sequence joins TRBV7-9 and TRBJ1-4, with a tentative D call TRBD1 (6 bases). This CDR3 is built from 13 residues. The ends were cut back, 5 bases at V and 8 bases at J, with 12 bases in the middle. From germline, CDR1 is SEHNR and CDR2 FQNEAQ (reference sequence). The CDR3: CASSHRVEEKLFF. In DNA form, the CDR3 reads TGTGCCAGCAGCCACAGGGTTGAGGAAAAACTGTTTTTT.

This rearrangement joins TRBV27 to TRBJ1-3, with D perhaps matching TRBD1 (5 bases). Germline V gene data show CDR1 as MNHEY and CDR2 as SMNVEV (reference sequence). This CDR3 comprises 17 residues. V gave up 5 bases and J gave up 3 bases, with 20 bases separating them. The CDR3 is CASSLPTVGKLGNTIYF. The CDR3 nucleotides read TGTGCCAGCAGTCTCCCGACAGTCGGAAAGCTTGGAAACACCATATATTTT.